A selection of T cell receptor beta chains follows, all from one sample in a study of shared clonotypes between healthy human individuals. Libraries were prepared by immunoSEQ multiplex PCR; TCRdb keeps only in-frame clonotypes and omits some of them. Found here are millions of clones, approximately 94% of them singletons; the top ten hold 1.5% to 2%. The specimen was naive CD8+ T cells from PBMCs. These receptors all stem from a man younger than 35 in good health. Some clones in this sample may be carry-over from other donors' samples. The CDR3 runs from the conserved cysteine through the conserved F or W. Each record gives: clone size, D gene, J gene, V gene, CDR3 protein, CDR3 DNA. D genes are given only for firm matches. The listing skips clone size in some rows; elsewhere it reads once, few, many or a size class.

abundance: -
d_gene: -
j_gene: TRBJ1-3
v_gene: TRBV27
CDR3aa: CASSPFIGSSGNTIYF
CDR3nt: TGTGCCAGCAGTCCGTTCATCGGTTCCTCTGGAAACACCATATATTTT

abundance: -
d_gene: TRBD2
j_gene: TRBJ2-3
v_gene: TRBV9
CDR3aa: CASSVVAGGMSDTQYF
CDR3nt: TGTGCCAGCAGCGTAGTAGCGGGAGGGATGTCAGATACGCAGTATTTT

abundance: -
d_gene: TRBD1
j_gene: TRBJ1-4
v_gene: TRBV9
CDR3aa: CASTGGASEKLFF
CDR3nt: TGTGCCAGCACAGGGGGCGCATCGGAAAAACTGTTTTTT

abundance: -
d_gene: TRBD1
j_gene: TRBJ2-5
v_gene: TRBV7-9
CDR3aa: CASSPSLTGGETQYF
CDR3nt: TGTGCCAGCAGTCCCTCCCTGACAGGGGGGGAGACCCAGTACTTC

abundance: -
d_gene: TRBD2
j_gene: TRBJ2-5
v_gene: TRBV9
CDR3aa: CASSTTSGRLGTQYF
CDR3nt: TGTGCCAGCAGCACGACTAGCGGGAGGTTGGGGACCCAGTACTTC

abundance: -
d_gene: -
j_gene: TRBJ1-2
v_gene: TRBV15
CDR3aa: CATSRPQEGDYGYTF
CDR3nt: TGTGCCACCAGCAGACCTCAGGAAGGCGACTATGGCTACACCTTC

abundance: -
d_gene: -
j_gene: TRBJ2-1
v_gene: TRBV7-3
CDR3aa: CASSLHPDDNEQFF
CDR3nt: TGTGCCAGCAGCCTACACCCGGACGACAATGAGCAGTTCTTC

abundance: -
d_gene: -
j_gene: TRBJ2-7
v_gene: TRBV6-5
CDR3aa: CASRSERSYEQYF
CDR3nt: TGTGCCAGCAGATCCGAGCGCTCCTACGAGCAGTACTTC

abundance: -
d_gene: TRBD2
j_gene: TRBJ2-5
v_gene: TRBV9
CDR3aa: CASSVGGTSVETQYF
CDR3nt: TGTGCCAGCAGCGTAGGGGGGACTAGTGTTGAGACCCAGTACTTC

abundance: -
d_gene: TRBD2
j_gene: TRBJ2-7
v_gene: TRBV19
CDR3aa: CASSVGLAGVGSYEQYF
CDR3nt: TGTGCCAGTAGTGTGGGACTAGCGGGAGTTGGGTCCTACGAGCAGTACTTC

abundance: -
d_gene: TRBD2
j_gene: TRBJ2-1
v_gene: TRBV9
CDR3aa: CASSPWTSGAEQFF
CDR3nt: TGTGCCAGCAGCCCCTGGACTAGCGGGGCTGAGCAGTTCTTC

abundance: once
d_gene: TRBD2
j_gene: TRBJ2-2
v_gene: TRBV11-2
CDR3aa: CASSKLAVMSTGELFF
CDR3nt: TGTGCCAGCAGCAAACTAGCGGTTATGAGCACCGGGGAGCTGTTTTTT

abundance: -
d_gene: -
j_gene: TRBJ2-3
v_gene: TRBV6-5
CDR3aa: CASSYLGTEGTDTQYF
CDR3nt: TGTGCCAGCAGTTACCTGGGGACGGAAGGGACAGATACGCAGTATTTT

abundance: -
d_gene: TRBD2
j_gene: TRBJ2-1
v_gene: TRBV7-9
CDR3aa: CASSPVLLAGGNEQFF
CDR3nt: TGTGCCAGCAGCCCGGTACTCCTAGCGGGAGGTAATGAGCAGTTCTTC

abundance: -
d_gene: -
j_gene: TRBJ1-2
v_gene: TRBV28
CDR3aa: CASTSTAEGYGYTF
CDR3nt: TGTGCCAGCACCTCGACCGCGGAAGGGTATGGCTACACCTTC

abundance: -
d_gene: -
j_gene: TRBJ2-7
v_gene: TRBV7-9
CDR3aa: CASSLDPLRGHEQYF
CDR3nt: TGTGCCAGCAGCCTAGACCCCCTACGGGGCCACGAGCAGTACTTC

abundance: -
d_gene: -
j_gene: TRBJ2-1
v_gene: TRBV6-5
CDR3aa: CASSYSGGFNEQFF
CDR3nt: TGTGCCAGCAGTTACTCGGGCGGGTTTAATGAGCAGTTCTTC

abundance: -
d_gene: TRBD2
j_gene: TRBJ2-1
v_gene: TRBV18
CDR3aa: CASSPQRAGGLCEQFF
CDR3nt: TGTGCCAGCTCACCACAGAGGGCGGGGGGGCTATGTGAGCAGTTCTTC

abundance: -
d_gene: TRBD1
j_gene: TRBJ1-1
v_gene: TRBV4-1
CDR3aa: CASSQGPGQLNTEAFF
CDR3nt: TGCGCCAGCAGCCAAGGGCCGGGACAGCTAAACACTGAAGCTTTCTTT

abundance: -
d_gene: TRBD1
j_gene: TRBJ2-7
v_gene: TRBV5-1
CDR3aa: CASRTGDYEQYF
CDR3nt: TGCGCCAGCCGGACAGGGGACTACGAGCAGTACTTC

abundance: -
d_gene: TRBD1
j_gene: TRBJ2-5
v_gene: TRBV4-3
CDR3aa: CASSQDLIGLTGEQETQYF
CDR3nt: TGCGCCAGCAGCCAAGATCTTATAGGCCTGACAGGGGAACAAGAGACCCAGTACTTC

abundance: once
d_gene: TRBD1
j_gene: TRBJ1-1
v_gene: TRBV2
CDR3aa: CASSPGTGAF
CDR3nt: TGTGCCAGCAGCCCCGGGACAGGGGCTTTT

abundance: -
d_gene: TRBD2
j_gene: TRBJ2-3
v_gene: TRBV9
CDR3aa: CASSAELAGGPWGTDTQYF
CDR3nt: TGTGCCAGCAGCGCGGAACTAGCGGGAGGGCCGTGGGGCACAGATACGCAGTATTTT

abundance: -
d_gene: -
j_gene: TRBJ1-6
v_gene: TRBV2
CDR3aa: CASSKVGEYNSPLHF
CDR3nt: TGTGCCAGCTCTAAGGTTGGGGAGTATAATTCACCCCTCCACTTT

abundance: -
d_gene: -
j_gene: TRBJ2-2
v_gene: TRBV27
CDR3aa: CASSFLGTGELFF
CDR3nt: TGTGCCAGCAGTTTTCTCGGCACCGGGGAGCTGTTTTTT

abundance: -
d_gene: -
j_gene: TRBJ2-1
v_gene: TRBV7-8
CDR3aa: CASSLGGGKFHEQFF
CDR3nt: TGTGCCAGCAGCTTGGGTGGCGGGAAATTCCATGAGCAGTTCTTC

abundance: -
d_gene: -
j_gene: TRBJ2-7
v_gene: TRBV7-2
CDR3aa: CASSLRDGTYEQYF
CDR3nt: TGTGCCAGCAGCCTCCGGGACGGCACCTACGAGCAGTACTTC

abundance: -
d_gene: TRBD1
j_gene: TRBJ2-6
v_gene: TRBV6-4
CDR3aa: CASSTGTADWGPGANVLTF
CDR3nt: TGTGCCAGCAGTACCGGGACAGCTGACTGGGGCCCTGGGGCCAACGTCCTGACTTTC

abundance: -
d_gene: -
j_gene: TRBJ1-5
v_gene: TRBV29-1
CDR3aa: CSVEDPGTYSNQPQHF
CDR3nt: TGCAGCGTTGAAGATCCAGGAACTTATAGCAATCAGCCCCAGCATTTT

abundance: -
d_gene: -
j_gene: TRBJ1-2
v_gene: TRBV27
CDR3aa: CASRRGADGYTF
CDR3nt: TGTGCCAGCAGGAGGGGGGCTGATGGCTACACCTTC

abundance: -
d_gene: TRBD1
j_gene: TRBJ2-7
v_gene: TRBV7-2
CDR3aa: CASSPRRQGFGRLEQYF
CDR3nt: TGTGCCAGCAGCCCAAGACGACAGGGATTCGGCCGGCTGGAGCAGTACTTC

abundance: -
d_gene: TRBD2
j_gene: TRBJ2-7
v_gene: TRBV27
CDR3aa: CASSLSLAGLSYEQYF
CDR3nt: TGTGCCAGCAGTTTATCTTTAGCGGGCCTTTCCTACGAGCAGTACTTC

abundance: -
d_gene: -
j_gene: TRBJ1-2
v_gene: TRBV27
CDR3aa: CASCPGLNYGYTF
CDR3nt: TGTGCCAGCTGTCCAGGACTTAACTATGGCTACACCTTC

abundance: once
d_gene: -
j_gene: TRBJ2-1
v_gene: TRBV27
CDR3aa: CASSWRTRSLDEQFF
CDR3nt: TGTGCCAGCAGTTGGAGGACTCGTAGCCTCGATGAGCAGTTCTTC

abundance: once
d_gene: -
j_gene: TRBJ2-7
v_gene: TRBV9
CDR3aa: CASSVGASYEQYF
CDR3nt: TGTGCCAGCAGCGTAGGCGCCTCCTACGAGCAGTACTTC

abundance: -
d_gene: TRBD2
j_gene: TRBJ2-7
v_gene: TRBV11-2
CDR3aa: CASRYSGGPYEQYF
CDR3nt: TGTGCCAGCAGATATAGCGGGGGGCCCTACGAGCAGTACTTC

abundance: -
d_gene: TRBD2
j_gene: TRBJ2-5
v_gene: TRBV5-4
CDR3aa: CASSLVSGGGETQYF
CDR3nt: TGTGCCAGCAGCTTGGTGTCTGGGGGGGGAGAGACCCAGTACTTC

abundance: -
d_gene: TRBD1
j_gene: TRBJ1-1
v_gene: TRBV10-3
CDR3aa: CAIRETGYFTEAFF
CDR3nt: TGTGCCATCAGAGAGACAGGGTACTTTACTGAAGCTTTCTTT

abundance: -
d_gene: TRBD2
j_gene: TRBJ2-7
v_gene: TRBV9
CDR3aa: CASSASPGLAYEQYF
CDR3nt: TGTGCCAGCAGCGCCTCCCCGGGACTAGCCTACGAGCAGTACTTC

abundance: once
d_gene: -
j_gene: TRBJ1-2
v_gene: TRBV11-2
CDR3aa: CASSPLYGYTF
CDR3nt: TGTGCCAGCAGCCCCCTCTATGGCTACACCTTC

abundance: -
d_gene: -
j_gene: TRBJ2-1
v_gene: TRBV9
CDR3aa: CASSVALGHREQFF
CDR3nt: TGTGCCAGCAGCGTAGCTCTCGGACACAGAGAGCAGTTCTTC

abundance: -
d_gene: TRBD1
j_gene: TRBJ1-2
v_gene: TRBV11-2
CDR3aa: CASSLGQGTGYGYTF
CDR3nt: TGTGCCAGCAGCCTCGGACAGGGTACCGGCTATGGCTACACCTTC

abundance: -
d_gene: -
j_gene: TRBJ2-1
v_gene: TRBV7-3
CDR3aa: CASSPGWGKGNEQFF
CDR3nt: TGTGCCAGCAGCCCCGGTTGGGGGAAGGGCAATGAGCAGTTCTTC

abundance: -
d_gene: -
j_gene: TRBJ2-1
v_gene: TRBV6-6
CDR3aa: CASSYPRTDYNEQFF
CDR3nt: TGTGCCAGCAGTTACCCCCGGACAGATTACAATGAGCAGTTCTTC

abundance: -
d_gene: -
j_gene: TRBJ1-4
v_gene: TRBV5-5
CDR3aa: CASSLGGSTNEKLFF
CDR3nt: TGTGCCAGCAGCTTGGGGGGATCAACTAATGAAAAACTGTTTTTT

abundance: -
d_gene: TRBD2
j_gene: TRBJ2-3
v_gene: TRBV19
CDR3aa: CASSIQREKTDTQYF
CDR3nt: TGTGCCAGTAGTATACAGCGGGAGAAGACAGATACGCAGTATTTT

abundance: -
d_gene: -
j_gene: TRBJ2-7
v_gene: TRBV7-9
CDR3aa: CASSSSYRAYEQYF
CDR3nt: TGTGCCAGCAGCTCGAGCTACAGGGCCTACGAGCAGTACTTC

abundance: -
d_gene: TRBD2
j_gene: TRBJ2-7
v_gene: TRBV7-8
CDR3aa: CASSLWTGLAGGYEQYF
CDR3nt: TGTGCCAGCAGCTTATGGACCGGACTAGCGGGAGGGTACGAGCAGTACTTC

abundance: -
d_gene: -
j_gene: TRBJ2-6
v_gene: TRBV19
CDR3aa: CASSIGPGQIVLTF
CDR3nt: TGTGCCAGTAGTATAGGCCCGGGACAAATAGTCCTGACTTTC

abundance: -
d_gene: TRBD1
j_gene: TRBJ1-2
v_gene: TRBV4-1
CDR3aa: CASSQTTGANYGYTF
CDR3nt: TGCGCCAGCAGCCAAACCACAGGGGCTAACTATGGCTACACCTTC

abundance: -
d_gene: -
j_gene: TRBJ1-2
v_gene: TRBV6-5
CDR3aa: CASSYRGTTNYGYTF
CDR3nt: TGTGCCAGCAGTTACAGGGGCACTACTAACTATGGCTACACCTTC

abundance: -
d_gene: TRBD1
j_gene: TRBJ1-4
v_gene: TRBV7-9
CDR3aa: CASSFDRGGEKLFF
CDR3nt: TGTGCCAGCAGCTTTGACAGGGGTGGAGAAAAACTGTTTTTT

abundance: -
d_gene: -
j_gene: TRBJ2-3
v_gene: TRBV6-5
CDR3aa: CATSMGFRMDTQYF
CDR3nt: TGTGCCACCTCTATGGGATTTCGTATGGATACGCAGTATTTT